This T cell receptor beta chain is drawn from a study of post-analysis software for immune sequencing data. Study overall: Both relapsing-remitting and secondary progressive multiple sclerosis featured among the disease courses, as did progressive-relapsing multiple sclerosis.

Libraries were made from TCR beta cDNA, and they carried unique molecular identifiers. The yield from roughly 1 to 10 million T cells was some 500,000 cDNA molecules in total. TCRdb re-derived calls from the PCR reads in MiXCR, one entry per CDR3 protein. The data show around 710,000 distinct CDR3 sequences, more than 45% seen once. With respect to this clonotype: The antigen remains unidentified. A read error may produce the germline difference seen at one junction end.

From germline, CDR1 is SGHRS and CDR2 YFSETQ. CDR3 length: 15 amino acids. Study results and caveats: Compared with controls, patients had more of about five TRBV segments, including TRBV5-6, TRBV5-1 and TRBV20-1. The study found significantly lower normalized Chao1 diversity in multiple sclerosis patients than in controls. With F measure, samples from one preparation batch clustered together strongly.

The sample consisted of blood. This TCR came from a girl aged 5 to 17 with multiple sclerosis. V usage is TRBV5-1 and J usage is TRBJ2-3; maybe TRBD1 (5 bases). The CDR3 is CTSSLQDLSTDTQYF. CDR3 in DNA: TGCACCAGCAGCTTACAGGACCTTAGCACAGATACGCAGTATTTT.